The 8 T cell receptor beta chains presented below share a single source sample, sequenced in a study of cytomegalovirus exposure and HLA in healthy donors. Both 60 Vbeta primers and 13 Jbeta primers went into the PCR. The assay was immunoSEQ multiplex PCR, and TCRdb's table has in-frame clones only and misses some. The table records tens of thousands of clones, around 80% of them present only once. Material for sequencing was PBMCs. These receptors were collected from a man between 40 and 49 years old in good health and CMV-seronegative.

This clone occurred a few times. The rearrangement uses TRBV5-1 and TRBJ1-4; TRBD1 agrees at 9 bases. This CDR3 contains 16 residues. V shed 3 bases and J 5 bases; nucleotides not matched to a gene: 8. Germline V CDR1 and CDR2: SGHRS, YFSETQ. The CDR3 sequence: CASSSGTGRFNEKLFF. The DNA of the CDR3 is TGCGCCAGCAGCTCCGGGACAGGGCGCTTCAATGAAAAACTGTTTTTT.

V usage is TRBV9 and J usage is TRBJ2-2; D not certain. CDR3 length equals 16 residues. Deletions cut 3 bases from V and 3 bases from J, with 15 bases between. Germline CDR1 and CDR2: SGDLS and YYNGEE. Here the CDR3 reads CASSDPTARHTGELFF. For the CDR3, the DNA is TGTGCCAGCAGCGACCCCACAGCCCGACACACCGGGGAGCTGTTTTTT.

A few counts support this clone. The chain carries TRBV7-2 and TRBJ1-5; a weak D match, TRBD1 (6 bases). V lost 1 base and J 3 bases, leaving 10 bases between the germline ends. The CDR3 totals 15 residues. Germline-derived CDR1 and CDR2 are SGHTA and FQGNSA. For the CDR3, the DNA is TGTGCCAGCAGCTTAGATAACAGGGACAATCAGCCCCAGCATTTT. Protein sequence: CASSLDNRDNQPQHF.

The V call is TRBV5-5, the J call TRBJ2-7; 10 positions agree with TRBD2. Germline V gene sequence: CDR1 SGHKS, CDR2 YYEKEE (reference sequence). V was pared by 2 bases and J by 2 bases, with 13 bases of the junction left unmatched. The CDR3 runs 18 residues. The DNA for the CDR3 is TGTGCCAGCAGCTTCCGGGACAGCCCACTAGCGGGAACCTACGAGCAGTACTTC. This gives the protein CASSFRDSPLAGTYEQYF.

The rearrangement joins TRBV6-1 to TRBJ1-5, with 10 bases that match TRBD1. The CDR3 consists of 14 residues. V was clipped by 6 bases and J by 4 bases; unmatched bases: 3. The germline V gene has CDR1 MNHNS and CDR2 SASEGT. The CDR3 bases are TGTGCCAGCAGCGGACAGGGGGGAAATCAGCCCCAGCATTTT. Encoded protein: CASSGQGGNQPQHF.

The V and J genes are TRBV11-2 and TRBJ2-5; 8 positions match TRBD1. The germline gives CDR1 SGHAT, CDR2 FQNNGV. The V gene end was trimmed by 5 bases and the J gene end by 7 bases; junction bases not matched to a gene: 9. The CDR3 spans 14 residues. This CDR3 reads CASSRGQVIGTQYF. In nucleotides, the CDR3 is TGTGCCAGCAGCCGGGGACAGGTTATTGGGACCCAGTACTTC.

The rearrangement joins TRBV9 to TRBJ1-1; TRBD1 agrees at 10 bases. The CDR3 length is 16 residues. With V trimmed by 0 bases and J by 0 bases, 2 bases remained unmatched. CDR1 SGDLS and CDR2 YYNGEE come from the germline V gene. The CDR3 spells CASSVVGQGMNTEAFF. The DNA for the CDR3 is TGTGCCAGCAGCGTAGTGGGACAGGGGATGAACACTGAAGCTTTCTTT.

The rearrangement joins TRBV29-1 to TRBJ2-3; tentatively, D is TRBD2 (6 bases). This CDR3 is built from 13 residues. Germline loops: CDR1 SQVTM, CDR2 ANQGSEA. V was shortened by 4 bases and J by 4 bases, with 12 bases between the two germline ends. The CDR3 sequence: CSVGRAVADTQYF. The CDR3, as DNA: TGCAGCGTTGGGAGGGCAGTGGCAGATACGCAGTATTTT.